This entry lists 32 T cell receptor beta chains sequenced from one sample in a study of technical replicates of blood from a handful of donors. Generated by immunoSEQ multiplex PCR, the TCRdb table keeps only in-frame clones and is missing some. The sample holds 55,000 to 85,000 clones, 95% to 97% seen once. The sample comprised T cells isolated from PBMCs. Receptors were obtained from a human donor in good health.

The rearrangement joins TRBV15 to TRBJ2-3; TRBD2 aligns across 7 bases. Germline-derived CDR1 and CDR2 are LNHNV and YYDKDF (reference sequence). The CDR3 has 15 amino acids. V shed 0 bases and J 2 bases; nucleotides not matched to a gene: 2. The CDR3 is CATSREGGSTDTQYF. In nucleotides, the CDR3 is TGTGCCACCAGCAGAGAGGGGGGGTCCACAGATACGCAGTATTTT.

This clone has only one observation. The gene calls are TRBV5-1 and TRBJ2-1, with 9 bases lining up with TRBD2. CDR1 is SGHRS, CDR2 YFSETQ, per germline. This CDR3 spans 15 amino acids. The junction had 2 bases not matched to a gene; V was cut back by 0 bases and J by 4 bases. CDR3 amino acids: CASSLGLADYNEQFF. In nucleotides, the CDR3 is TGCGCCAGCAGCTTGGGACTAGCGGATTACAATGAGCAGTTCTTC.

The J gene is TRBJ2-7, the V gene TRBV7-3; possible D gene TRBD1, 5 bases. V gave up 3 bases and J gave up 4 bases, with 19 bases separating them. CDR1 SGHTA and CDR2 FQGTGA come from the germline V gene. CDR3 length: 16 residues. CDR3 sequence (DNA): TGTGCCAGCAGCTTGTCCCAAATCGGTCCAGGGTACGAGCAGTACTTC. It translates to CASSLSQIGPGYEQYF. The whole variable domain, filled in from reference TRBV7-3 and TRBJ2-7, reads GAGVSQTPSNKVTEKGKYVELRCDPISGHTALYWYRQSLGQGPEFLIYFQGTGAADDSGLPNDRFFAVRPEGSVSTLKIQRTERGDSAVYLCASSLSQIGPGYEQYFGPGTRLTVT.

The V and J genes are TRBV5-1 and TRBJ1-4, with D possibly TRBD1 on 6 matching bases. Germline V lookup: CDR1 SGHRS, CDR2 YFSETQ. Trimming left V 2 bases short and J 0 bases short, with 11 bases between. The length of the CDR3 is 16 residues. The CDR3 region has the DNA TGCGCCAGCAGCTTTCAGGGGCAGGCAACTAATGAAAAACTGTTTTTT. Translated, it gives CASSFQGQATNEKLFF.

The chain carries TRBV19 and TRBJ2-2, with D possibly TRBD1 on 6 matching bases. Trimming removed 6 bases at V and 3 bases at J, with 8 bases between. Germline CDR1 and CDR2: LNHDA and SQIVND (reference sequence). This CDR3 spans 13 amino acids. The CDR3 sequence is CASRQGYTGELFF. The CDR3 nucleotides are TGTGCCAGTAGGCAGGGGTACACCGGGGAGCTGTTTTTT.

The genes are TRBV27 and TRBJ2-3; D possibly corresponds to TRBD2 (6 bases). V lost 4 bases and J lost 3, with 14 bases in between. In germline, CDR1 is MNHEY, CDR2 SMNVEV (reference sequence). The CDR3 runs 15 residues. The CDR3, as DNA: TGTGCCAGCAGTTATCTGACTAGTAGGACAGATACGCAGTATTTT. This gives the protein CASSYLTSRTDTQYF.

This clone is a singleton in its sample. This rearrangement joins TRBV6-1 to TRBJ1-1; D uncertain. This CDR3 spans 13 amino acids. Per germline, CDR1 MNHNS and CDR2 SASEGT. Trimming took off 7 bases at V and 0 bases at J, with 9 bases between the two ends. DNA for the CDR3: TGTGCCAGCATAGGCGGGGTGAACACTGAAGCTTTCTTT. Protein product: CASIGGVNTEAFF.

The chain is built from TRBV27 and TRBJ1-3; 7 positions agree with TRBD1. The length of the CDR3 is 15 residues. J was trimmed by 4 bases and V by 5 bases; bases with no gene match: 8. Germline CDR1 and CDR2: MNHEY and SMNVEV (reference sequence). The CDR3, as DNA: TGTGCCAGCAGTATAACAGGGGTAGTAGGAAACACCATATATTTT. Protein: CASSITGVVGNTIYF.

The chain employs TRBV5-8 and TRBJ2-3; TRBD1 is a possible D gene (6 bases). Trimming took off 2 bases at V and 0 bases at J, with 10 bases between the two ends. Germline-derived CDR1 and CDR2 are SGHTS and YDEGEE. The CDR3 is 15 residues long. CDR3 DNA: TGTGCCAGCAGCTTTCTTGGACAGAGCACAGATACGCAGTATTTT. The encoded protein is CASSFLGQSTDTQYF.

The chain links TRBV19 to TRBJ2-7; D unclear. Germline V gives CDR1 LNHDA, CDR2 SQIVND (reference sequence). The CDR3 covers 15 residues. V was pared by 6 bases and J by 2 bases, with 17 bases between. The CDR3 protein is CASSQAEKNTYEQYF. CDR3 nucleotides: TGTGCCAGTAGCCAGGCCGAAAAGAATACCTACGAGCAGTACTTC.

This chain links TRBV28 with TRBJ1-4; D may be TRBD1 (6 bases). The germline gives CDR1 MDHEN, CDR2 SYDVKM. Trimming stripped 1 base from V and 4 bases from J, with 13 bases between. CDR3 size: 16 residues. CDR3 sequence reads: CASSLSRTVFNEKLFF. The CDR3 DNA sequence: TGTGCCAGCAGTTTATCCCGGACAGTGTTTAATGAAAAACTGTTTTTT.

In DNA, the CDR3 is TGTGCCAGCAGCTTGGGACTAGCGGGAAACGAGCAGTTCTTC. This gives the protein CASSLGLAGNEQFF. This chain connects TRBV11-2 to TRBJ2-1, with 13 nucleotides matching TRBD2. Trimming took 3 bases from V and 10 from J; bases not matched to a gene: 3. This CDR3 comprises 14 residues. Germline-derived CDR1 and CDR2 are SGHAT and FQNNGV. The whole variable domain, filled in from reference TRBV11-2 and TRBJ2-1, reads EAGVAQSPRYKIIEKRQSVAFWCNPISGHATLYWYQQILGQGPKLLIQFQNNGVVDDSQLPKDRFSAERLKGVDSTLKIQPAKLEDSAVYLCASSLGLAGNEQFFGPGTRLTVL.

This CDR3 reads CASSYYPGSSYEQYF. CDR3 sequence (DNA): TGTGCCAGCAGTTACTACCCGGGTTCTTCCTACGAGCAGTACTTC. The chain carries TRBV6-5 and TRBJ2-7; D is unresolved. The CDR3 extends over 15 amino acids. Germline CDR1 MNHEY, CDR2 SVGAGI. Trimming removed 1 base from V and 1 base from J, with 11 bases in between.

The rearrangement joins TRBV25-1 to TRBJ2-7, with TRBD2 identical over 8 bases. J lost 7 bases, V lost 1 base, and 0 bases had no gene match. The CDR3 is 12 amino acids. CDR1 MGHDK and CDR2 SYGVNS come from the germline V gene. CDR3 DNA sequence: TGTGCCAGCAGTGAATTAGCGGGAGAGCAGTACTTC. Its translation: CASSELAGEQYF.

With respect to this clone: Other DNA sequences within the sample encode an identical CDR3. The V and J genes are TRBV7-3 and TRBJ2-1; the match to TRBD2 covers 11 bases. This CDR3 spans 15 amino acids. V trimming: 5 bases; J trimming: 3 bases; junction bases outside the gene matches: 3. Germline loops: CDR1 SGHTA, CDR2 FQGTGA. DNA for the CDR3: TGTGCCAGCAGCCTAGGACTAGCGGGCTACAATGAGCAGTTCTTC. Its translation is CASSLGLAGYNEQFF.

The gene calls are TRBV6-1 and TRBJ1-1; D remains unclear. Germline V gene lookup returns CDR1 MNHNS and CDR2 SASEGT. Deletions cut 2 bases from V and 1 base from J, with 8 bases between. CDR3 length: 14 amino acids. The CDR3 is CASSEWLGNTEAFF. The CDR3 bases are TGTGCCAGCAGTGAATGGCTAGGGAACACTGAAGCTTTCTTT.

The V gene is TRBV6-5, the J gene TRBJ2-3, with D tentatively TRBD1 (6 bases). The germline V and J ends were trimmed by 2 bases and 1 base, with 10 bases remaining between them. This CDR3 comprises 15 residues. The V gene's germline CDR1 is MNHEY and CDR2 SVGAGI. The DNA of the CDR3 is TGTGCCAGCAGTTACAGGGGGAGACGCACAGATACGCAGTATTTT. Amino acids: CASSYRGRRTDTQYF.

The chain recombines TRBV28 with TRBJ1-4, with D hard to call. The germline gives CDR1 MDHEN, CDR2 SYDVKM. Trimming removed 3 bases at V and 6 bases at J, with 5 bases between. The CDR3 has 12 residues. CDR3 sequence reads: CASSFPDEKLFF. CDR3 sequence (DNA): TGTGCCAGCAGTTTCCCAGATGAAAAACTGTTTTTT.

In this sample, this clone turned up once. V and J are TRBV7-3 and TRBJ2-7; D remains ambiguous. The V gene lost 2 bases and the J gene lost 0 bases, with 8 bases spanning the gap. The CDR3 has 14 amino acids. Germline V CDR1 and CDR2: SGHTA, FQGTGA. The CDR3 DNA reads TGTGCCAGCAGCTTATTTGAGAGCTCCTACGAGCAGTACTTC. As protein: CASSLFESSYEQYF.

V usage is TRBV11-3 and J usage is TRBJ2-3; possible D gene TRBD1, 6 bases. Germline loops: CDR1 SGHNT, CDR2 YENEEA. This CDR3 region has 15 residues. V was cut by 4 bases and J by 2 bases, with 13 bases left in between. The CDR3 sequence: CASSSSGQTTDTQYF. In DNA form, the CDR3 reads TGTGCCAGCAGCTCCTCCGGACAGACCACAGATACGCAGTATTTT. Full variable domain (rest looked up from reference TRBV11-3 and TRBJ2-3): EAGVVQSPRYKIIEKKQPVAFWCNPISGHNTLYWYLQNLGQGPELLIRYENEEAVDDSQLPKDRFSAERLKGVDSTLKIQPAELGDSAVYLCASSSSGQTTDTQYFGPGTRLTVL.

The genes are TRBV27 and TRBJ2-7, with 8 bases that match TRBD2. The CDR3 runs to 14 residues. Germline V CDR1 and CDR2: MNHEY, SMNVEV (reference sequence). The junction had 5 bases not matched to a gene; V was cut back by 4 bases and J by 3 bases. The CDR3 here is CASSSSGSVYEQYF. The CDR3 DNA reads as TGTGCCAGCAGTTCCAGCGGGAGCGTCTACGAGCAGTACTTC.

The chain carries TRBV29-1 and TRBJ2-7, with D perhaps matching TRBD1 (6 bases). The CDR3 runs 13 residues. From germline, CDR1 is SQVTM and CDR2 ANQGSEA. V shed 4 bases and J shed 7 bases, with 17 bases lying between them. CDR3 region: CSVVSTGSQEQYF. CDR3 DNA sequence: TGCAGCGTTGTCTCCACAGGGAGTCAAGAGCAGTACTTC.

The J gene is TRBJ2-1, the V gene TRBV19; 7 bases are shared with TRBD2. Germline CDR1 and CDR2: LNHDA and SQIVND (reference sequence). The CDR3 runs 16 residues. With 4 bases clipped from V and 5 bases from J, the junction kept 11 bases outside the gene matches. CDR3 amino acids: CASSNALRLADNEQFF. The CDR3 DNA is TGTGCCAGTAGTAATGCCCTGCGCCTAGCGGACAATGAGCAGTTCTTC.

The chain combines TRBV7-9 with TRBJ2-3; D is unresolved. The CDR3 has 12 residues. V lost 2 bases, J lost 5 bases, and 5 bases lay in between. Germline values: CDR1 SEHNR, CDR2 FQNEAQ (reference sequence). CDR3 nucleotide sequence: TGTGCCAGCAGCTTACGGTTAGATACGCAGTATTTT. Translation: CASSLRLDTQYF.

This sequence joins TRBV7-8 and TRBJ2-7; D ambiguous. The CDR3 has 13 residues. Germline CDR1 and CDR2: SGHVS and FQNEAQ. Trimming removed 1 base at V and 4 bases at J, with 8 bases between. Written as DNA, the CDR3 is TGTGCCAGCAGCTTAGTTGACGGGTACGAGCAGTACTTC. Protein sequence: CASSLVDGYEQYF.

The chain is built from TRBV4-2 and TRBJ1-2; possible D gene TRBD1, 6 bases. V was pared by 3 bases and J by 4 bases, with 15 bases between. Germline CDR1 and CDR2: LGHNA and YNFKEQ. This CDR3 contains 15 residues. The CDR3 DNA reads as TGTGCCAGCAGCCAGGGGCAGGGGTTCGGCTATGGCTACACCTTC. As protein: CASSQGQGFGYGYTF.

CDR3 loop: CASGGLAGANVLTF. The CDR3 DNA follows: TGTGCCAGTGGAGGTTTAGCTGGGGCCAACGTCCTGACTTTC. The chain is built from TRBV19 and TRBJ2-6; maybe TRBD2 (5 bases). Germline V gene data show CDR1 as LNHDA and CDR2 as SQIVND (reference sequence). With 8 bases removed from V and 2 bases from J, the gap between germline ends came to 10 bases. This CDR3 is 14 amino acids long. The complete variable domain, with remaining parts taken from reference TRBV19 and TRBJ2-6, reads DGGITQSPKYLFRKEGQNVTLSCEQNLNHDAMYWYRQDPGQGLRLIYYSQIVNDFQKGDIAEGYSVSREKKESFPLTVTSAQKNPTAFYLCASGGLAGANVLTFGAGSRLTVL.

V gene TRBV19 combines with J gene TRBJ1-5; the match to TRBD1 covers 10 bases. Germline V CDR1 and CDR2: LNHDA, SQIVND (reference sequence). V lost 6 bases, J lost 1 base, and 3 bases stayed unmatched. This CDR3 comprises 15 residues. The CDR3 sequence is CASSKDRGSNQPQHF. The DNA of the CDR3 is TGTGCCAGTAGCAAGGACAGGGGGAGCAATCAGCCCCAGCATTTT.

The rearrangement links TRBV6-5 to TRBJ2-7; D perhaps matches TRBD2 (5 bases). CDR1 and CDR2 (germline): MNHEY, SVGAGI. This CDR3 contains 15 residues. The ends were cut back, 2 bases at V and 2 bases at J, with 13 bases in the middle. CDR3: CASSYAPGIPYEQYF. CDR3 nucleotides: TGTGCCAGCAGTTACGCCCCGGGAATTCCCTACGAGCAGTACTTC.

The V gene is TRBV12-5, the J gene TRBJ2-1; 11 bases are a match to TRBD2. V lost 2 bases to trimming and J lost 9 bases; unmatched junction nucleotides: 9. Germline-derived CDR1 and CDR2 are LGHNT and FRNRAP. The CDR3 loop spans 16 amino acids. CDR3 sequence: CASGLTDSGRAGEQFF. CDR3 bases: TGTGCTAGTGGTTTGACTGATAGCGGGAGGGCCGGTGAGCAGTTCTTC.

The gene calls are TRBV4-3 and TRBJ2-7, with 10 bases aligning to TRBD2. With V trimmed by 2 bases and J by 1 base, 5 bases remained unmatched. The CDR3 contains 16 residues. Germline V gene sequence: CDR1 LGHNA, CDR2 YSLEER. The CDR3 spells CASSQTGTSVSYEQYF. In DNA form, the CDR3 reads TGCGCCAGCAGCCAAACCGGGACTAGCGTATCCTACGAGCAGTACTTC.

The rearrangement uses TRBV5-5 and TRBJ1-2; TRBD1 aligns across 8 bases. J gave up 2 bases and V 4 bases, and 7 bases lay outside the gene matches. Germline V gene sequence: CDR1 SGHKS, CDR2 YYEKEE (reference sequence). This CDR3 contains 15 residues. The CDR3: CASSADRGENYGYTF. DNA of the CDR3: TGTGCCAGCAGCGCCGACAGGGGAGAGAACTATGGCTACACCTTC.